The present T cell receptor (beta chain) was sequenced within a study of early stage breast cancer tumors. On the study more broadly: Of some 17 invasive breast tumors, more than ten were hormone receptor-positive, HER2-negative. Eight ER+/PR+/HER2- tumors were invasive ductal; a few were invasive lobular.

Data came from immunoSEQ multiplex PCR; TCRdb stores just in-frame clones and leaves some out. The table includes more than 65,000 clones, around 80% detected once. The germline CDR1 and CDR2 sequences are MNHNY and SVGAGI (reference sequence). The CDR3 loop spans 13 amino acids. The V and J ends lost 0 bases and 13 bases, in that order; junction bases with no gene match: 8. The clonotype comes from a middle-aged person with breast cancer. Sequenced input: blood. This chain joins TRBV6-6 and TRBJ1-1, with 7 bases identical to TRBD1. This chain's CDR3 is CASSYSLDRRVFF. CDR3 DNA sequence: TGTGCCAGCAGTTACTCGTTGGACAGGCGCGTTTTCTTT.